This TCR beta chain emerged from a study of shared clonotypes between healthy human individuals. The germline CDR1 and CDR2 sequences are KGHSH and LQKENI. V was shortened by 3 bases and J by 0 bases, with 11 bases between the two germline ends. The CDR3 runs 15 residues. Worth noting for this clone: Its antigen remains unidentified.

Repertoires were generated with immunoSEQ multiplex PCR, while TCRdb's copy carries only in-frame clones and drops some. The sample carries roughly 1 million clones, 65% to 80% recorded once. Study-level findings and limits: An expected dependence of interdonor clonotype sharing on sequencing depth was noted. A reduction in generation probabilities was seen for non-shared clonotypes relative to those shared by all four donors.

This sequence was found in a man aged 18 to 30 in good health. The chain joins TRBV18 to TRBJ1-1; D not resolved. The sequenced sample was memory CD4+ T cells sorted from blood. Subset meaning: CD45RA-negative fraction. CDR3 nucleotides: TGTGCCAGCTCACCTTATGACACCTTGAACACTGAAGCTTTCTTT. Residues: CASSPYDTLNTEAFF.